These 2 T cell receptor beta chains share one sample of origin, sequenced in a study of cytomegalovirus exposure and HLA in healthy donors. Primers included in the PCR were 60 Vbeta and 13 Jbeta primers. TCRdb's table, derived via immunoSEQ multiplex PCR, lists solely in-frame clones and lacks some. The sample carries 150,000 to 200,000 clones, about 80% recorded once. Sequenced sample: PBMCs. The receptors derive from a man aged 35 to 55 in good health and CMV-seronegative.

The rearrangement uses TRBV28 and TRBJ2-3, with 11 bases lining up with TRBD2. Germline CDR1 MDHEN, CDR2 SYDVKM. Trimming at V came to 2 bases and at J to 4 bases, leaving 2 bases not matched to a gene. This CDR3 contains 15 residues. CDR3 sequence: CASSLLAGGPDTQYF. For the CDR3, the DNA is TGTGCCAGCAGTTTACTAGCGGGAGGACCAGATACGCAGTATTTT.

The V gene is TRBV19, the J gene TRBJ2-4; TRBD1 agrees at 8 bases. This CDR3 has 14 amino acids. Germline lookup yields CDR1 LNHDA and CDR2 SQIVND (reference sequence). V gave up 5 bases and J gave up 7 bases; unmatched junction bases: 7. The CDR3 loop reads CASSPRQGFNIQYF. DNA for the CDR3: TGTGCCAGTAGTCCGAGACAGGGGTTTAACATTCAGTACTTC.